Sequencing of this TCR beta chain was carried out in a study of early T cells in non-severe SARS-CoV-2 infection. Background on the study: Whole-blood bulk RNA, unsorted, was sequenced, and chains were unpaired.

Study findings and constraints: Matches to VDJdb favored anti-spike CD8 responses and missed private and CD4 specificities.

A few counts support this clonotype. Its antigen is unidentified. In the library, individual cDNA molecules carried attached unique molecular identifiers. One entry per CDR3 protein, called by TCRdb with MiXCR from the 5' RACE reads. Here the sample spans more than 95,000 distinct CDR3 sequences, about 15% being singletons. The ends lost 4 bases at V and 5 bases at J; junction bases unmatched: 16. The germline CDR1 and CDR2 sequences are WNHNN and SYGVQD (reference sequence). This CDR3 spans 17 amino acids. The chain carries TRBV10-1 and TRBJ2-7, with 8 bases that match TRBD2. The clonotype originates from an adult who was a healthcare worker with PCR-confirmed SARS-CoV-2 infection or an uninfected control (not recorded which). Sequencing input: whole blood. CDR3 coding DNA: TGCGCCAGCAGTGGGACTCGCGGGAGGAGTGGAGGGGACGAGCAGTACTTC. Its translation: CASSGTRGRSGGDEQYF.